This T cell receptor (beta chain) derives from a study of CXCR3-negative and CXCR3-positive naive CD8 T cells. The study's findings and limits: In CXCR3-positive naive cells, the TRB CDR3s were more hydrophobic than in CXCR3-negative naive cells. High diversity, comparable across both naive subsets, contrasted with much lower diversity in memory CD8+ cells.

The germline gives CDR1 LGHDT, CDR2 YNNKEL (reference sequence). The CDR3 extends over 14 amino acids. With regard to this clonotype: Its target is unknown.

Researchers prepared the TRB cDNA libraries using 5' RACE with UMI labels. TCRdb reprocessed the 5' RACE reads, keeping one entry per CDR3 protein, no DNA. The data include about 81,000 distinct CDR3 sequences; the top ten clones carry roughly 1.5%. The J gene is TRBJ2-7, the V gene TRBV3-1. The specimen sequenced was naive CXCR3- CD8+ T cells from blood. Subset indicated: CD45RO-CCR7+CD27+CD95- naive CD8+ T cells lacking CXCR3 (TNR3-). The source is a human donor in good health. Some clones in this sample may be carry-over from other donors' samples. The CDR3 loop is CASSQVEVPYEQYF.